The next 12 T cell receptor beta chains were all read from a single sample in a study of beta chain features in type 1 diabetes. Sequencing targeted expressed TCRB transcripts, as all isolated RNA had been reverse transcribed. Here immunoSEQ multiplex PCR was the method, and the copy in TCRdb shows in-frame clones only, minus some. The sample records roughly 140,000 clones, under 60% being singletons. The sample consisted of Tregs from blood. The source is a man between 18 and 35 years old in good health.

The chain joins TRBV19 to TRBJ2-7, with D maybe TRBD2 (5 bases). The ends were cut back, 3 bases at V and 3 bases at J, with 12 bases in the middle. CDR3 length: 14 residues. Per germline, CDR1 LNHDA and CDR2 SQIVND (reference sequence). This CDR3 reads CASSISTEDYEQYF. In DNA form, the CDR3 reads TGTGCCAGTAGTATCTCCACGGAGGACTACGAGCAGTACTTC.

V is TRBV7-2 and J is TRBJ1-5; 8 bases line up with TRBD1. The trim removed 2 bases at V and 3 bases at J, leaving 3 bases unmatched. The CDR3 totals 15 residues. In germline, CDR1 is SGHTA, CDR2 FQGNSA. DNA of the CDR3: TGTGCCAGCAGCTTACCGGACAGGGACAATCAGCCCCAGCATTTT. It encodes CASSLPDRDNQPQHF.

This clone was counted between two and nine times. The rearrangement uses TRBV7-2 and TRBJ2-3; 8 bases are a match to TRBD1. The CDR3 covers 14 residues. After removal of 3 bases from V and 6 bases from J, the junction contained 5 bases not matched to a gene. CDR1 is SGHTA and CDR2 is FQGNSA in the germline V gene. This CDR3 is CASSFTGGGDTQYF. For the CDR3, the DNA is TGTGCCAGCAGCTTCACAGGGGGTGGGGATACGCAGTATTTT.

This chain uses TRBV27 with TRBJ2-5, with TRBD2 identical over 14 bases. CDR1 is MNHEY and CDR2 is SMNVEV in the germline V gene (reference sequence). CDR3 length equals 15 residues. Germline trimming cut 5 bases from V and 12 bases from J; bases unmatched to any gene: 11. DNA of the CDR3: TGTGCCAGCAGTCCCATTAGGACTAGCGGGAGGATGGAGTACTTC. This translates into CASSPIRTSGRMEYF.

This chain joins TRBV7-3 and TRBJ1-1; possible D gene TRBD1, 6 bases. The germline gives CDR1 SGHTA, CDR2 FQGTGA. Trimming shortened V by 1 base and J by 4 bases, and 13 bases separated the two germline ends. The CDR3 is 15 residues long. CDR3 loop: CASSLNGGRFTEAFF. In nucleotides, the CDR3 is TGTGCCAGCAGCTTAAACGGGGGGCGATTCACTGAAGCTTTCTTT.

The J gene is TRBJ2-3, the V gene TRBV29-1; the D is unclear. Germline CDR1 and CDR2: SQVTM and ANQGSEA. CDR3 length: 13 amino acids. Trimming pared 1 base from V and 4 bases from J, leaving 9 bases between. The CDR3 spells CSVEAVPPDTQYF. The CDR3 DNA sequence: TGCAGCGTTGAAGCGGTACCACCAGATACGCAGTATTTT.

The chain couples TRBV30 to TRBJ2-5, with D uncertain. This CDR3 comprises 12 residues. V was cut by 1 base and J by 3 bases, with 6 bases left in between. The germline V gene encodes CDR1 GTSNPN and CDR2 SVGIG (reference sequence). The CDR3 nucleotides read TGTGCCTGGAGTGATTTCGAAGAGACCCAGTACTTC. This gives the protein CAWSDFEETQYF.

This chain uses TRBV28 with TRBJ1-1; D possibly corresponds to TRBD1 (6 bases). The CDR3 totals 14 residues. Germline CDR1 reads MDHEN; CDR2 reads SYDVKM. V lost 3 bases and J 0 bases, leaving 8 bases between the germline ends. The chain's CDR3 is CASSFNRVNTEAFF. The DNA of the CDR3 is TGTGCCAGCAGTTTTAACAGGGTGAACACTGAAGCTTTCTTT.

The rearrangement joins TRBV28 to TRBJ2-1; D is ambiguous. Trimming took off 5 bases at V and 9 bases at J, with 14 bases between the two ends. This CDR3 contains 13 residues. Per the germline V gene, CDR1 is MDHEN and CDR2 is SYDVKM. DNA for the CDR3: TGTGCCAGCAGTAGACTGCCCCATACTGAGCAGTTCTTC. Its protein is CASSRLPHTEQFF.

This clone was detected only a few times. V gene TRBV5-1 combines with J gene TRBJ2-1, with 9 bases lining up with TRBD2. Germline values: CDR1 SGHRS, CDR2 YFSETQ. This CDR3 comprises 15 residues. The V and J ends lost 2 bases and 0 bases, in that order; junction bases with no gene match: 0. The DNA for the CDR3 is TGCGCCAGCAGCTTTAGCGGGAGCTCCTACAATGAGCAGTTCTTC. Protein: CASSFSGSSYNEQFF.

This clone was found a few times. The rearrangement joins TRBV5-1 to TRBJ2-1; 12 nucleotides line up with TRBD2. The CDR3 runs to 16 residues. Germline loops: CDR1 SGHRS, CDR2 YFSETQ. The ends lost 4 bases at V and 9 bases at J; junction bases unmatched: 11. CDR3 in amino acids: CASSAGRLAGVIEQFF. CDR3 bases: TGCGCCAGCAGCGCCGGACGACTAGCGGGGGTTATTGAGCAGTTCTTC.

This clone appeared a few times. CDR3 DNA: TGCGGGGCTATGGTGGGACAGGGCCACGAGCAGTACTTC. Protein product: CGAMVGQGHEQYF. The gene calls are TRBV29-1 and TRBJ2-7, with TRBD1 identical over 9 bases. Germline V lookup: CDR1 SQVTM, CDR2 ANQGSEA. The CDR3 runs to 13 residues.